The T cell receptor (beta chain) under discussion was sequenced for a study of T cell responses to AZD1222 COVID-19 vaccine. Study results and caveats: There were mostly white British donors and more females than males, and clonal diversity was possibly underestimated.

Libraries were prepared by immunoSEQ multiplex PCR; TCRdb keeps only in-frame clonotypes and omits some of them. The sample gives about 180,000 clones, just over 90% of which show up once; about 1.6% is in the top ten. A remark on this clone: Its antigen is still unknown.

The source is an adult in good health. Here the sequenced sample was peripheral blood, taken on day 0 of AZD1222 vaccination.

The CDR3 sequence is CASSYLAGYSGANVLTF. The CDR3, as DNA: TGCGCCAGCAGCTATCTAGCGGGTTACTCTGGGGCCAACGTCCTGACTTTC. The chain carries TRBV5-1 and TRBJ2-6; TRBD2 matches at 8 bases. Losses at the gene ends were 3 bases for V and 0 bases for J; bases not matched to a gene: 5. CDR3 size: 17 residues. Germline V lookup: CDR1 SGHRS, CDR2 YFSETQ.